The T cell receptor (beta chain) described here comes from a study of cytomegalovirus exposure and HLA in healthy donors. General study findings and limits: Some TCR beta chains (roughly 160 of them) were listed as cytomegalovirus-associated.

Comments on this clone: Its cognate antigen is unknown.

PCR used 60 Vbeta primers and 13 Jbeta primers. Using immunoSEQ multiplex PCR, the repertoire was profiled, and TCRdb retains in-frame clones only, with some absent. In the table there are under 200,000 clones, around 84% of which are singletons. This receptor was identified in a middle-aged woman in good health and CMV-seronegative. Sequenced material: PBMCs.

Here the CDR3 reads CASSSEPPADTQYF. In DNA, the CDR3 is TGTGCCAGCAGCTCGGAGCCCCCCGCAGATACGCAGTATTTT. The rearrangement uses TRBV4-2 and TRBJ2-3; D is undetermined. Germline CDR1 and CDR2: LGHNA and YNFKEQ. Trimming removed 5 bases at V and 4 bases at J, with 13 bases between. The CDR3 is 14 amino acids.